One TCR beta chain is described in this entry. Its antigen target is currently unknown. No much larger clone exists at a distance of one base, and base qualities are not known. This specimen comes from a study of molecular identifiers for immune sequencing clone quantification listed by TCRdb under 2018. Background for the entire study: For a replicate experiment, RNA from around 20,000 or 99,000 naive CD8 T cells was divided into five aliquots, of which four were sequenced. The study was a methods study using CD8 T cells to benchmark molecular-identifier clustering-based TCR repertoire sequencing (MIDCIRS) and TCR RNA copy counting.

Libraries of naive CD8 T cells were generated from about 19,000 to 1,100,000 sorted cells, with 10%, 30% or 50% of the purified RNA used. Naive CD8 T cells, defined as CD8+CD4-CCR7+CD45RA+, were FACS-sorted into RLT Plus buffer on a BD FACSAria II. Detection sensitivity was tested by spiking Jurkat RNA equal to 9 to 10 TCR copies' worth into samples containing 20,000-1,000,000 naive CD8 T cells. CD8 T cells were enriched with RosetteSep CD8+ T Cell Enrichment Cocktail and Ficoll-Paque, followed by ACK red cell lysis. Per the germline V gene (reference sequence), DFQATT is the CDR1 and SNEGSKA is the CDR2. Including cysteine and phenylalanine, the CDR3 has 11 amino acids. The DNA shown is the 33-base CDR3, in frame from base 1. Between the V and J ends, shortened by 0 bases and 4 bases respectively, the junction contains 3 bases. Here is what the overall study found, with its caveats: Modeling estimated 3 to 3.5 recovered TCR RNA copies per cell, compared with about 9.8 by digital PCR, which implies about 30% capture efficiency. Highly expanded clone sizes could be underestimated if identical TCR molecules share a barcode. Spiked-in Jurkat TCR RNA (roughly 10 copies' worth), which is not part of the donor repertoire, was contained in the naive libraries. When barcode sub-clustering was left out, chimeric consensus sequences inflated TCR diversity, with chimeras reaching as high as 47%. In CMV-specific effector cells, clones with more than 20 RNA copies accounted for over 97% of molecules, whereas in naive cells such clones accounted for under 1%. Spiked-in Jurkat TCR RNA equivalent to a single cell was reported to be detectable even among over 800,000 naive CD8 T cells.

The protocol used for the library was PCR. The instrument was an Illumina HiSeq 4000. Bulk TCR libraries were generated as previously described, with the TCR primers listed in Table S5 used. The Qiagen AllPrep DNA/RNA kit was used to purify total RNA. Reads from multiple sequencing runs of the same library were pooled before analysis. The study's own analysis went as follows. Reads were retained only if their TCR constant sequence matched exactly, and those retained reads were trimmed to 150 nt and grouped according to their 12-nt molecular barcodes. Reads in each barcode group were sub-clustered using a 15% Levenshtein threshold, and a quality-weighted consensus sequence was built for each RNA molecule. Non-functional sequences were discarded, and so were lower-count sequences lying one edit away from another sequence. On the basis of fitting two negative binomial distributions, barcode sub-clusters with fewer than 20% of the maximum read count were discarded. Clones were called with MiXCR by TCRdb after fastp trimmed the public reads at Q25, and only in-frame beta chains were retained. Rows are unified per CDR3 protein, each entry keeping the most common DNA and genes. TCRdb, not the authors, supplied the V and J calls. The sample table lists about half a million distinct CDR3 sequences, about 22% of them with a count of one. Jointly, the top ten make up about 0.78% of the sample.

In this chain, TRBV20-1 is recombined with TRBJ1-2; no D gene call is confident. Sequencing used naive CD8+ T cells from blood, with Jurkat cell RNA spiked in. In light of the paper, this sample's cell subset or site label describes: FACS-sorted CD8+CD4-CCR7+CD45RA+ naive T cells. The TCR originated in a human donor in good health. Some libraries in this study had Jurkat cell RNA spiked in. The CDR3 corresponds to CSARDLYGYTF. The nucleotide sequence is TGCAGTGCTAGAGATCTCTATGGCTACACCTTC.